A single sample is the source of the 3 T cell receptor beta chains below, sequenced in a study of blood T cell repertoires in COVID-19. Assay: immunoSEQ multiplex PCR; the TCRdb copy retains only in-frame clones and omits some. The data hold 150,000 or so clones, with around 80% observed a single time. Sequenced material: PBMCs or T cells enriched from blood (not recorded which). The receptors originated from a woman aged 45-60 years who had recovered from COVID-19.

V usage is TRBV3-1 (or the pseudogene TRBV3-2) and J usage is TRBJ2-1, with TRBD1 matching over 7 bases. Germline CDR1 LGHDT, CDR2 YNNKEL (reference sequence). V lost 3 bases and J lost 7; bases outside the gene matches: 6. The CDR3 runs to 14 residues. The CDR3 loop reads CASSQIGTANEQFF. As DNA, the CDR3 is TGTGCCAGCAGCCAGATCGGGACAGCAAATGAGCAGTTCTTC.

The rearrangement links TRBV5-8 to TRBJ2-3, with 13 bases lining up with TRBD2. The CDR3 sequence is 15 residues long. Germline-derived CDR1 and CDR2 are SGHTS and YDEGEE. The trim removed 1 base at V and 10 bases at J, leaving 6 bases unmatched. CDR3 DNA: TGTGCCAGCAGCTTGACTAGCGGGGGGGCAAGGGCGCAGTATTTT. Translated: CASSLTSGGARAQYF.

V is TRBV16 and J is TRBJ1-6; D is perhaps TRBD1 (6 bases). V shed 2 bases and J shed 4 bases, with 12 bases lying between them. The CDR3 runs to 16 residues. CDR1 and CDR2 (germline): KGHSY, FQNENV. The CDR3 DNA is TGTGCCAGCAGCCAACATCCGGACAGTTATAATTCACCCCTCCACTTT. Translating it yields CASSQHPDSYNSPLHF.